Listed below are T cell receptor beta chains from one sample, sequenced in a study of blood T cell repertoires in COVID-19. Using immunoSEQ multiplex PCR, the repertoire was profiled, and TCRdb retains in-frame clones only, with some absent. Of fewer than 250,000 clones in the sample, approximately 90% are singletons; the top ten hold around 0.72%. Sequenced: peripheral blood. The receptors were sampled from a man aged 40-55 years with acute or convalescent COVID-19. CDR3s include the opening cysteine and the closing phenylalanine or tryptophan. D genes are given only for firm matches. Rows may omit the clone size; those that give it use once, few, many or a size class.

cdr3_aa cdr3_nt d_call v_call clone_size j_call
CASSYSANTEAFF TGTGCCAGCAGTTACTCGGCCAACACTGAAGCTTTCTTT - TRBV6-5 - TRBJ1-1
CASSPLPSDQPQHF TGTGCCAGCTCACCACTCCCGTCGGATCAGCCCCAGCATTTT - TRBV18 - TRBJ1-5
CASSPSQGAQGNTIYF TGTGCCAGCAGCCCATCACAGGGGGCGCAAGGAAACACCATATATTTT TRBD1 TRBV3-1/TRBV3-2 - TRBJ1-3
CASSYPPGAADSYEQYF TGTGCCAGCAGCTACCCCCCTGGCGCCGCGGACTCCTACGAGCAGTACTTC - TRBV7-9 - TRBJ2-7
CASSMQTGWRETQYF TGTGCCAGTAGTATGCAAACAGGGTGGCGGGAGACCCAGTACTTC - TRBV19 - TRBJ2-5
CASSQQVLHGYTF TGTGCCAGCAGCCAGCAGGTCCTACATGGCTACACCTTC - TRBV3-1/TRBV3-2 - TRBJ1-2
CASSYSSGVSNQPQHF TGTGCCAGCAGTTACTCGAGCGGGGTGAGCAATCAGCCCCAGCATTTT - TRBV6-2/TRBV6-3 - TRBJ1-5
CASSHHRQGHGYTF TGTGCCAGCAGTCACCACCGACAGGGACATGGCTACACCTTC TRBD1 TRBV6-2/TRBV6-3 - TRBJ1-2
CASRLGGGIKAGANVLTF TGTGCCAGTAGGCTAGGGGGCGGGATAAAGGCTGGGGCCAACGTCCTGACTTTC - TRBV19 - TRBJ2-6
CASRPMAGGLNTEAFF TGCGCCAGCAGGCCAATGGCAGGGGGTTTAAACACTGAAGCTTTCTTT TRBD1 TRBV5-1 - TRBJ1-1
CASRTGQGGSPLHF TGTGCCAGCAGAACGGGACAGGGGGGTTCACCCCTCCACTTT TRBD1 TRBV28 few TRBJ1-6
CASSKPPGGAYGYTF TGTGCCAGCAGCAAACCGCCAGGGGGCGCCTATGGCTACACCTTC - TRBV21-1 - TRBJ1-2
CASSITSRLEQFF TGTGCCAGTAGTATAACTAGCCGCCTAGAGCAGTTCTTC - TRBV19 - TRBJ2-1
CASSSQTQGPHTF TGTGCCAGCAGTTCCCAGACTCAGGGTCCACACACCTTC - TRBV6-6 few TRBJ1-2
CASSHRGSLAKNIQYF TGTGCCAGTAGTCACAGGGGGTCCTTAGCCAAAAACATTCAGTACTTC TRBD1 TRBV19 - TRBJ2-4
CSVVTGGGLDEQYF TGCAGCGTTGTAACAGGGGGCGGTCTTGACGAGCAGTACTTC TRBD1 TRBV29-1 - TRBJ2-7
CASSLMGNSYEQYF TGTGCCAGCAGCCTCATGGGCAACTCCTACGAGCAGTACTTC - TRBV11-3 - TRBJ2-7
CASGRTVGTDTQYF TGTGCCAGCGGACGGACAGTGGGCACAGATACGCAGTATTTT - TRBV6-6 once TRBJ2-3
CASRAVRAGELFF TGTGCCAGTAGAGCGGTACGGGCCGGGGAGCTGTTTTTT - TRBV19 - TRBJ2-2
CASSYHKDSTYEQYF TGTGCCAGCAGTTACCATAAGGACAGCACCTACGAGCAGTACTTC - TRBV6-5 - TRBJ2-7
CASSIRRGSEGNEQFF TGTGCCAGTAGTATACGGCGGGGGTCGGAGGGCAATGAGCAGTTCTTC TRBD2 TRBV19 - TRBJ2-1
CASGHLNTEAFF TGTGCCAGCGGACACCTTAACACTGAAGCTTTCTTT - TRBV6-5 - TRBJ1-1
CASSYGTGVTEAFF TGTGCCAGCAGTTACGGGACAGGGGTGACTGAAGCTTTCTTT TRBD1 TRBV6-5 - TRBJ1-1
CASRGVALSGANVLTF TGCGCCAGCAGAGGGGTCGCATTATCTGGGGCCAACGTCCTGACTTTC - TRBV5-1 - TRBJ2-6
CASRQQPRGRGNTEAFF TGTGCCAGCAGGCAGCAACCGAGGGGGAGGGGGAACACTGAAGCTTTCTTT - TRBV7-2 - TRBJ1-1
CASSSRTPREQYF TGTGCCAGCAGCTCTCGGACTCCACGGGAGCAGTACTTC - TRBV5-8 - TRBJ2-7
CASSPYRASNTGANVLTF TGTGCCAGCAGTCCATACAGGGCCTCGAATACTGGGGCCAACGTCCTGACTTTC - TRBV27 - TRBJ2-6
CASSPLGLAGGEGYEQFF TGTGCCAGCAGCCCCCTAGGACTAGCGGGAGGAGAGGGTTATGAGCAGTTCTTC TRBD2 TRBV7-8 - TRBJ2-1
CASSFNSGDGYTF TGTGCCAGCAGCTTTAACTCGGGGGACGGCTACACCTTC - TRBV5-8 - TRBJ1-2
CASRPGTGVEQYF TGTGCCAGCAGGCCCGGGACAGGGGTCGAGCAGTACTTC TRBD1 TRBV2 - TRBJ2-7
CASSDGQSYEQYF TGTGCCAGTAGCGACGGACAGTCCTACGAGCAGTACTTC - TRBV19 - TRBJ2-7
CASSYRDTRDEQYF TGCGCCAGCAGCTACCGGGACACCAGGGACGAGCAGTACTTC - TRBV5-1 once TRBJ2-7
CASSLTGTGNGYTF TGTGCCAGCAGCTTAACTGGGACAGGGAATGGCTACACCTTC TRBD1 TRBV7-9 many TRBJ1-2
CASGPGQGGPDTQYF TGCGCCAGCGGTCCGGGACAGGGGGGCCCAGATACGCAGTATTTT TRBD1 TRBV5-1 - TRBJ2-3
CASSLQAGKDIQYF TGTGCCAGCAGTCTCCAAGCGGGAAAGGACATTCAGTACTTC TRBD2 TRBV28 - TRBJ2-4
CASSYRQGEASSYEQYF TGTGCCAGCAGCTATAGACAGGGGGAGGCCTCCTCCTACGAGCAGTACTTC TRBD1 TRBV7-9 once TRBJ2-7
CASQLAGPYNEQFF TGTGCCAGTCAACTAGCGGGACCATACAATGAGCAGTTCTTC TRBD2 TRBV28 - TRBJ2-1
CASSLAGGRGEKLFF TGTGCCAGCAGCTTAGCGGGCGGGCGCGGTGAAAAACTGTTTTTT - TRBV7-6 - TRBJ1-4
CASSSPGQSSGANVLTF TGCGCCAGCAGCTCCCCGGGACAGAGCTCTGGGGCCAACGTCCTGACTTTC TRBD1 TRBV5-1 - TRBJ2-6
CASSLAVQGDSPLHF TGCGCCAGCAGCTTGGCCGTACAGGGAGATTCACCCCTCCACTTT - TRBV5-1 - TRBJ1-6
CASSFVTSGRLTDTQYF TGTGCCAGCAGTTTCGTGACTAGCGGGAGACTCACAGATACGCAGTATTTT TRBD2 TRBV6-2/TRBV6-3 - TRBJ2-3
CASSSPGTSGDTQYF TGTGCCAGCAGCTCGCCCGGGACTAGCGGAGATACGCAGTATTTT TRBD2 TRBV7-6 - TRBJ2-3
CASSRGGLATWETQYF TGTGCCAGCAGCCGCGGTGGGCTAGCGACGTGGGAGACCCAGTACTTC - TRBV7-2 - TRBJ2-5
CASSLQGNTEAFF TGCGCCAGCAGCCTACAGGGGAACACTGAAGCTTTCTTT - TRBV10-1 - TRBJ1-1
CAISDGVTGANVLTF TGTGCCATCAGTGACGGGGTTACTGGGGCCAACGTCCTGACTTTC - TRBV10-3 - TRBJ2-6